These 18 T cell receptor beta chains came from one sample sequenced in a study of T-cell memory formation after mild COVID-19. TCRdb reprocessed the 5' RACE reads with MiXCR, giving one entry per CDR3 protein. This table has some 330,000 distinct CDR3 sequences, approximately 21% appearing once. What was sequenced was PBMCs or a T cell subset sorted from them (not recorded which). These TCRs come from an adult woman who had mild COVID-19 (a few samples of this study predate the infection). Cell type and time point are not known.

This clonotype was recorded a few times. CDR3 amino acids: CASSSSQGLNGYTF. DNA for the CDR3: TGTGCCAGCTCATCCTCTCAGGGGTTGAATGGCTACACCTTC. The rearrangement uses TRBV18 and TRBJ1-2, with D possibly being TRBD1 (6 bases). The CDR3 runs 14 residues. V was pared by 5 bases and J by 6 bases, with 16 bases between. Germline-derived CDR1 and CDR2 are KGHSH and LQKENI.

This clonotype was detected only a few times. The V call is TRBV12-3 or TRBV12-4, the J call TRBJ1-3, with no clear D. The CDR3 runs to 13 residues. V lost 4 bases and J 2 bases, leaving 6 bases between the germline ends. CDR3 region: CASSSTAGNTIYF. The CDR3, as DNA: TGTGCCAGCAGTTCGACTGCTGGAAACACCATATATTTT.

This clonotype was found many times. The chain recombines TRBV4-1 with TRBJ2-7, with 10 bases identical to TRBD1. Germline assignment: CDR1 MGHRA and CDR2 YSYEKL. J gave up 0 bases and V 8 bases, and 1 base lay outside the gene matches. The CDR3 spans 13 residues. The CDR3 nucleotides read TGCGCCAGCCGGGACAGGGGCTCCTACGAGCAGTACTTC. Translating it yields CASRDRGSYEQYF.

This sequence joins TRBV4-1 and TRBJ2-7; weak D call: TRBD1 (6 bases). The CDR3 length is 14 residues. V was pared by 1 base and J by 3 bases, with 10 bases between. The germline CDR1 and CDR2 sequences are MGHRA and YSYEKL. The CDR3 bases are TGCGCCAGCAGCCAAGGGGCAGGGGACTACGAGCAGTACTTC. Protein sequence: CASSQGAGDYEQYF.

In this sample, this clonotype turned up a few times. The chain combines TRBV7-9 with TRBJ2-1; TRBD2 matches 12 bases. The V and J ends lost 5 bases and 10 bases, in that order; junction bases with no gene match: 9. Germline V gene sequence: CDR1 SEHNR, CDR2 FQNEAQ (reference sequence). This CDR3 contains 15 residues. This CDR3 reads CASSPASGRADEQFF. Here the CDR3 DNA reads TGTGCCAGCAGCCCGGCTAGCGGGAGGGCCGACGAGCAGTTCTTC.

The gene calls are TRBV7-9 and TRBJ1-1; D gene uncertain. V was shortened by 5 bases and J by 6 bases, with 22 bases between the two germline ends. CDR1 and CDR2 from the germline V gene are SEHNR and FQNEAQ (reference sequence). The CDR3 totals 16 residues. CDR3 region: CASSLLVPGAGPEAFF. The CDR3 DNA reads TGTGCCAGCAGCCTTTTAGTTCCAGGCGCCGGGCCTGAAGCTTTCTTT.

Of note for this clonotype: The junction departs from germline at one end; a sequencing error may be responsible. The chain couples TRBV3-1 to TRBJ2-1, with TRBD2 identical over 12 bases. The length of the CDR3 is 12 residues. The V gene's germline CDR1 is LGHDT and CDR2 YNNKEL (reference sequence). CDR3 sequence (DNA): TGTGCCAGCAGCCCGGGACTAGCGGGCCTAGTCTTC. Amino acids: CASSPGLAGLVF.

The chain combines TRBV6-5 with TRBJ2-1; tentatively, D is TRBD1 (5 bases). Deletions cut 2 bases from V and 5 bases from J, with 13 bases between. The CDR3 is 15 residues long. In germline, CDR1 is MNHEY, CDR2 SVGAGI. This CDR3 reads CASSYAQGPHNEQFF. The CDR3 nucleotides read TGTGCCAGCAGTTACGCGCAGGGCCCTCACAATGAGCAGTTCTTC.

The rearrangement uses TRBV4-3 and TRBJ1-2; a possible D gene is TRBD1 (5 bases). Germline CDR1 and CDR2: LGHNA and YSLEER. CDR3 length: 15 amino acids. The V gene lost 0 bases and the J gene lost 8 bases, with 16 bases spanning the gap. CDR3 in amino acids: CASSQDSRELRGYTF. The DNA for the CDR3 is TGCGCCAGCAGCCAAGATAGCAGGGAATTGAGGGGCTACACCTTC.

The V and J genes are TRBV7-6 and TRBJ2-1, with TRBD1 identical over 8 bases. The CDR3 consists of 14 residues. With 6 bases clipped from V and 3 bases from J, the junction kept 4 bases outside the gene matches. CDR1 SGHVS and CDR2 FNYEAQ come from the germline V gene. CDR3 DNA: TGTGCCAGCAGAGGTGGACAGGGCTACAATGAGCAGTTCTTC. This encodes CASRGGQGYNEQFF.

V and J are TRBV29-1 and TRBJ2-5, with 12 bases aligning to TRBD1. V was clipped by 4 bases and J by 2 bases; unmatched bases: 8. Germline CDR1 is SQVTM and CDR2 is ANQGSEA. The length of the CDR3 is 16 residues. DNA for the CDR3: TGCAGCGTTGGAGGGACAGGGGGCGCCGGACAAGAGACCCAGTACTTC. This gives the protein CSVGGTGGAGQETQYF. The whole variable domain, remainder taken from reference TRBV29-1 and TRBJ2-5, is SAVISQKPSRDICQRGTSLTIQCQVDSQVTMMFWYRQQPGQSLTLIATANQGSEATYESGFVIDKFPISRPNLTFSTLTVSNMSPEDSSIYLCSVGGTGGAGQETQYFGPGTRLLVL.

Only a few counts were recorded for this clonotype. The chain uses TRBV13 and TRBJ2-7; 7 positions match TRBD2. CDR1 PRHDT and CDR2 FYEKMQ come from the germline V gene (reference sequence). V lost 5 bases, J lost 4 bases, and 14 bases stayed unmatched. This CDR3 region has 16 residues. This CDR3 is CASSIGTTPRAYEQYF. Written as DNA, the CDR3 is TGTGCCAGCAGCATCGGGACTACCCCGCGGGCTTACGAGCAGTACTTC.

V gene TRBV24-1 combines with J gene TRBJ2-1; TRBD1 matches 9 bases. The ends lost 4 bases at V and 8 bases at J; junction bases unmatched: 11. The CDR3 totals 16 residues. Germline CDR1 is KGHDR and CDR2 is SFDVKD. CDR3 loop: CATSDPPGQGNYEQFF. The CDR3 DNA sequence: TGTGCCACCAGTGACCCCCCGGGACAGGGTAACTATGAGCAGTTCTTC.

The chain has TRBV6-2 or TRBV6-3 and TRBJ2-7; 8 positions agree with TRBD2. The CDR3 length is 15 residues. With V trimmed by 2 bases and J by 4 bases, 7 bases remained unmatched. Germline-derived CDR1 and CDR2 are MNHEY and SVGEGT. The CDR3 spells CASSYPSSGLYEQYF. DNA for the CDR3: TGTGCCAGCAGTTACCCTTCTAGCGGGCTTTACGAGCAGTACTTC.

The chain recombines TRBV24-1 with TRBJ2-7; D is unresolved. V was shortened by 8 bases and J by 3 bases, with 16 bases between the two germline ends. CDR1 is KGHDR and CDR2 is SFDVKD in the germline V gene. This CDR3 region has 14 residues. This CDR3 reads CATKCRWDNYEQYF. Written as DNA, the CDR3 is TGTGCCACCAAGTGCCGTTGGGATAACTACGAGCAGTACTTC.

The table lists this clonotype with a few counts. The CDR3 DNA reads TGTGCCAGCAGGAGTTTGCGGGAGTTCGGAGATACGCAGTATTTT. Amino acids: CASRSLREFGDTQYF. The chain has TRBV7-2 and TRBJ2-3, with 7 bases matching TRBD2. Per the germline V gene, CDR1 is SGHTA and CDR2 is FQGNSA. The CDR3 spans 15 residues. V was clipped by 6 bases and J by 5 bases; unmatched bases: 11.

This sequence joins TRBV30 and TRBJ2-5, with 8 bases identical to TRBD2. Germline-derived CDR1 and CDR2 are GTSNPN and SVGIG (reference sequence). This CDR3 has 14 amino acids. V shed 2 bases and J 6 bases; nucleotides not matched to a gene: 8. The CDR3 sequence: CAWSYGGAVKTQYF. The CDR3 DNA follows: TGTGCCTGGAGTTACGGGGGGGCCGTCAAGACCCAGTACTTC.

The table lists this clonotype with a few counts. J is TRBJ2-1 and V is TRBV7-7; D may be TRBD2 (6 bases). Germline CDR1 SSHAT, CDR2 FNYEAQ (reference sequence). The CDR3 consists of 16 residues. For the CDR3, the DNA is TGTGCTGGCAGCTTAGGAGGACTAAACTCCTACAATGAGCAGTTCTTC. Its translation is CAGSLGGLNSYNEQFF.